The 7 T cell receptor beta chains below were found in one sample sequenced in a study. TCRdb re-derived calls from the RT-PCR reads in MiXCR, one entry per CDR3 protein. Of more than 600,000 distinct CDR3 sequences detected, approximately 15% appear once; the ten largest clones hold 3.6%. Material for sequencing was memory CD4+ T cells from blood. The source of these receptors is a female donor in good health, serving as a healthy control.

This clonotype turned up a few times. The V gene is TRBV9, the J gene TRBJ2-5, with 11 bases lining up with TRBD2. Unmatched junction bases numbered 9, after V lost 3 bases and J lost 2 bases. The CDR3 runs to 17 residues. Germline CDR1 is SGDLS and CDR2 is YYNGEE. For the CDR3, the DNA is TGTGCCAGCAGCGCGGGACGACTAGCGGGGAGACAAGAGACCCAGTACTTC. The encoded protein is CASSAGRLAGRQETQYF.

This clonotype was detected only a few times. V gene TRBV5-1 combines with J gene TRBJ2-7; D remains unclear. Germline V gene data show CDR1 as SGHRS and CDR2 as YFSETQ. V dropped 0 bases and J dropped 5 bases, with 15 bases sitting between them. This CDR3 spans 15 amino acids. CDR3 sequence reads: CASSLVVGFQNEQYF. For the CDR3, the DNA is TGCGCCAGCAGCTTGGTCGTGGGGTTTCAGAACGAGCAGTACTTC.

This clonotype was counted ten times or more. In DNA form, the CDR3 reads TGCAGTGCTTTCACGAGGACAGGCCCAGGGGAGACCCAGTACTTC. Its translation is CSAFTRTGPGETQYF. The chain joins TRBV20-1 to TRBJ2-5, with 7 nucleotides matching TRBD1. After removal of 5 bases from V and 5 bases from J, the junction contained 14 bases not matched to a gene. CDR3 length equals 15 residues. Per the germline V gene, CDR1 is DFQATT and CDR2 is SNEGSKA (reference sequence).

The V gene is TRBV6-5, the J gene TRBJ1-1, with D unresolved. Germline lookup yields CDR1 MNHEY and CDR2 SVGAGI. Trimming shortened V by 2 bases and J by 5 bases, and 9 bases separated the two germline ends. CDR3 length: 13 residues. The CDR3 DNA reads as TGTGCCAGCAGTTACCCCAGAGGGACTGAAGCTTTCTTT. Translated, it gives CASSYPRGTEAFF.

This clonotype was detected many times. V is TRBV5-1 and J is TRBJ2-1; 7 positions match TRBD1. Germline CDR1 reads SGHRS; CDR2 reads YFSETQ. The CDR3 covers 16 residues. The junction had 15 bases not matched to a gene; V was cut back by 5 bases and J by 7 bases. The CDR3 sequence is CASSFNLDRAVNEQFF. The CDR3 DNA reads as TGCGCCAGCAGTTTTAACCTCGACAGGGCAGTAAATGAGCAGTTCTTC.

V is TRBV6-2 or TRBV6-3 and J is TRBJ2-2; 16 bases fit TRBD2. Germline CDR1 and CDR2: MNHEY and SVGEGT. CDR3 length: 17 amino acids. The V gene end was trimmed by 6 bases and the J gene end by 4 bases; junction bases not matched to a gene: 5. In DNA form, the CDR3 reads TGTGCCAGCAGGGGACTAGCGGGAGGGCCGTCCACCGGGGAGCTGTTTTTT. It encodes CASRGLAGGPSTGELFF.

The V gene is TRBV7-6, the J gene TRBJ2-1; D is undetermined. The length of the CDR3 is 11 residues. Between the trimmed V and J ends, which lost 4 bases and 10 bases, there was a span of 8 bases. In germline, CDR1 is SGHVS, CDR2 FNYEAQ. DNA of the CDR3: TGTGCCAGCAGCTCCTATATGGAGCAGTTCTTC. It translates to CASSSYMEQFF.